Listed here are 20 T cell receptor beta chains from one sample, sequenced in a study of blood T cell repertoires in COVID-19. Measured with immunoSEQ multiplex PCR; TCRdb has only the in-frame clones, and not every one. The repertoire consists of roughly 350,000 clones, with less than 85% occurring once and the leading ten covering roughly 3.4%. What was sequenced was peripheral blood. All receptors come from a woman aged 18-29 years with acute or convalescent COVID-19.

The chain uses TRBV19 and TRBJ2-7; TRBD1 matches at 8 bases. CDR1 is LNHDA and CDR2 is SQIVND in the germline V gene (reference sequence). V lost 1 base and J lost 9; bases outside the gene matches: 11. The CDR3 consists of 15 residues. CDR3 coding DNA: TGTGCCAGTAGTATAGGGGGGACAGGTGTTCGATTGCAGTACTTC. As protein: CASSIGGTGVRLQYF.

The chain employs TRBV28 and TRBJ2-7; D might be TRBD1 (6 bases). The length of the CDR3 is 16 residues. Between the trimmed V and J ends, which lost 4 bases and 3 bases, there was a span of 19 bases. CDR1 is MDHEN, CDR2 SYDVKM, per germline. The CDR3 DNA sequence: TGTGCCAGCAGTTCCCGGACAGCTCTTGGGCTCTACGAGCAGTACTTC. Translating gives CASSSRTALGLYEQYF.

The chain has TRBV3-1 (or the pseudogene TRBV3-2) and TRBJ2-7; D remains unclear. The V end was cut by 3 bases, the J end by 2 bases, with 5 bases between. The germline V gene encodes CDR1 LGHDT and CDR2 YNNKEL (reference sequence). The CDR3 loop spans 12 amino acids. DNA of the CDR3: TGTGCCAGCAGCCAGGCTGCCTACGAGCAGTACTTC. Residues: CASSQAAYEQYF.

The chain has TRBV27 and TRBJ2-7; 7 positions agree with TRBD1. Trimming cost V 2 bases and J 6 bases; bases outside gene matches: 7. Germline V gene data show CDR1 as MNHEY and CDR2 as SMNVEV (reference sequence). This CDR3 comprises 14 residues. The CDR3 is CASSLATGTVEQYF. DNA for the CDR3: TGTGCCAGCAGTTTAGCTACCGGGACAGTCGAGCAGTACTTC.

This sequence joins TRBV5-1 and TRBJ1-1; tentative D call: TRBD1 (6 bases). The V gene's germline CDR1 is SGHRS and CDR2 YFSETQ. The CDR3 extends over 14 amino acids. Trimming took off 0 bases at V and 1 base at J, with 7 bases between the two ends. This CDR3 reads CASSLGTANTEAFF. CDR3 in DNA: TGCGCCAGCAGCTTGGGGACAGCGAACACTGAAGCTTTCTTT.

In the case of this clone: The same CDR3 also results from other DNA sequences found in this sample. This chain joins TRBV9 and TRBJ2-7; D is possibly TRBD2 (5 bases). V was clipped by 4 bases and J by 4 bases, with 9 bases between them. The CDR3 sequence is 12 residues long. Germline loops: CDR1 SGDLS, CDR2 YYNGEE. CDR3 protein: CASSPRGYEQYF. Here the CDR3 DNA reads TGTGCCAGCAGCCCCCGGGGATACGAGCAGTACTTC. Combining the CDR3 with reference TRBV9 and TRBJ2-7 gives the whole variable domain DSGVTQTPKHLITATGQRVTLRCSPRSGDLSVYWYQQSLDQGLQFLIQYYNGEERAKGNILERFSAQQFPDLHSELNLSSLELGDSALYFCASSPRGYEQYFGPGTRLTVT.

This clone was found once. The V gene is TRBV5-5, the J gene TRBJ1-5; no clear D gene. V gave up 1 base and J gave up 4 bases, with 9 bases separating them. Germline CDR1 reads SGHKS; CDR2 reads YYEKEE (reference sequence). The CDR3 contains 14 residues. CDR3 sequence: CASSLLQTNQPQHF. The CDR3, as DNA: TGTGCCAGCAGCTTGCTACAGACGAATCAGCCCCAGCATTTT. Full variable domain (missing parts from reference TRBV5-5 and TRBJ1-5): DAGVTQSPTHLIKTRGQQVTLRCSPISGHKSVSWYQQVLGQGPQFIFQYYEKEERGRGNFPDRFSARQFPNYSSELNVNALLLGDSALYLCASSLLQTNQPQHFGDGTRLSIL.

In its sample, this clone was seen a few times. V usage is TRBV28 and J usage is TRBJ2-5, with D uncertain. Germline CDR1 and CDR2: MDHEN and SYDVKM. With 5 bases removed from V and 4 bases from J, the gap between germline ends came to 8 bases. CDR3 length: 12 residues. CDR3 residues: CASSLRTETQYF. The CDR3 region has the DNA TGTGCCAGCAGTCTACGAACAGAGACCCAGTACTTC.

This chain links TRBV6-2 or TRBV6-3 with TRBJ1-3; unclear D gene. The germline V gene encodes CDR1 MNHEY and CDR2 SVGEGT. This CDR3 comprises 16 residues. Trimming took off 7 bases at V and 0 bases at J, with 16 bases between the two ends. CDR3 residues: CASTPFQGSSGNTIYF. The CDR3 DNA reads TGTGCCAGCACCCCTTTTCAAGGGAGCTCTGGAAACACCATATATTTT.

The chain has TRBV3-1 (or the pseudogene TRBV3-2) and TRBJ1-1; no firm D call. Trimming removed 0 bases at V and 11 bases at J, with 13 bases between. CDR3 size: 13 residues. Germline lookup yields CDR1 LGHDT and CDR2 YNNKEL (reference sequence). The DNA for the CDR3 is TGTGCCAGCAGCCAAGATTATAAACAGCCGGCTTTCTTT. Amino acids: CASSQDYKQPAFF.

This chain uses TRBV6-5 with TRBJ1-2; no definite D call. The length of the CDR3 is 15 residues. Germline assignment: CDR1 MNHEY and CDR2 SVGAGI. The V gene lost 0 bases and the J gene lost 7 bases, with 15 bases spanning the gap. The CDR3 here is CASSYSPRLPGGYTF. DNA of the CDR3: TGTGCCAGCAGTTACTCCCCCCGCTTACCGGGTGGCTACACCTTC.

The chain carries TRBV27 and TRBJ2-1, with 12 positions matching TRBD2. V shed 0 bases and J 0 bases; nucleotides not matched to a gene: 6. This CDR3 contains 19 residues. Germline V gene data show CDR1 as MNHEY and CDR2 as SMNVEV (reference sequence). This CDR3 reads CASSLSYGLAGSSYNEQFF. CDR3 coding DNA: TGTGCCAGCAGTTTATCGTACGGACTAGCGGGGAGCTCCTACAATGAGCAGTTCTTC.

This chain connects TRBV12-3 or TRBV12-4 to TRBJ1-1; weak D call: TRBD1 (6 bases). The CDR3 runs to 12 residues. With 8 bases removed from V and 6 bases from J, the gap between germline ends came to 13 bases. DNA of the CDR3: TGTGCCAGCCACAGGGTTTTCGCTGAAGCTTTCTTT. Protein sequence: CASHRVFAEAFF.

V and J are TRBV11-2 and TRBJ2-7, with D possibly matching TRBD2 (5 bases). Germline CDR1 and CDR2: SGHAT and FQNNGV. CDR3 length: 13 residues. The V and J ends lost 5 bases and 4 bases respectively, with 12 bases between them. CDR3 protein: CASSLGLEYEQYF. CDR3 bases: TGTGCCAGCAGCCTAGGACTTGAATACGAGCAGTACTTC.

The rearrangement joins TRBV19 to TRBJ1-1, with D perhaps matching TRBD1 (6 bases). The V gene lost 5 bases and the J gene lost 5 bases, with 12 bases spanning the gap. The germline gives CDR1 LNHDA, CDR2 SQIVND (reference sequence). The CDR3 totals 13 residues. CDR3 DNA: TGTGCCAGTAGTTCGGAGGGGGGGACTGAAGCTTTCTTT. It translates to CASSSEGGTEAFF.

In this sample, this clone turned up once. This rearrangement joins TRBV6-5 to TRBJ2-7, with 11 bases identical to TRBD1. Per germline, CDR1 MNHEY and CDR2 SVGAGI. The CDR3 runs to 14 residues. The trim removed 8 bases at V and 3 bases at J, leaving 6 bases unmatched. The CDR3 DNA follows: TGTGCCAGCCAAGCGGGACAGGGGGACTACGAGCAGTACTTC. It specifies CASQAGQGDYEQYF.

V gene TRBV29-1 combines with J gene TRBJ1-1; a weak D match, TRBD1 (5 bases). CDR3 length: 14 amino acids. Germline V lookup: CDR1 SQVTM, CDR2 ANQGSEA. The ends were cut back, 6 bases at V and 2 bases at J, with 16 bases in the middle. The CDR3: CSVCNRLENTEAFF. CDR3 in DNA: TGCAGCGTATGCAACAGGCTAGAAAACACTGAAGCTTTCTTT.

The V gene is TRBV5-6, the J gene TRBJ1-6, with TRBD1 as a possible D gene (5 bases). The CDR3 length is 14 residues. V was cut by 0 bases and J by 7 bases, with 8 bases left in between. Germline values: CDR1 SGHDT, CDR2 YYEEEE. The CDR3 DNA is TGTGCCAGCAGCTTGGGGACACTGAATTCACCCCTCCACTTT. This codes for CASSLGTLNSPLHF.

The V and J genes are TRBV30 and TRBJ1-1, with D possibly matching TRBD1 (5 bases). V was cut by 1 base and J by 10 bases, with 13 bases left in between. The CDR3 contains 12 residues. Germline V lookup: CDR1 GTSNPN, CDR2 SVGIG (reference sequence). CDR3: CAWSDLTGGAFF. CDR3 nucleotides: TGTGCCTGGAGTGACCTAACGGGGGGAGCTTTCTTT.

The chain is built from TRBV15 and TRBJ2-7, with a weak D call TRBD1 (5 bases). CDR1 LNHNV and CDR2 YYDKDF come from the germline V gene (reference sequence). V was cut by 9 bases and J by 5 bases, with 5 bases left in between. This CDR3 has 9 amino acids. In nucleotides, the CDR3 is TGTGCCACAGGGGACGAGCAGTACTTC. This encodes CATGDEQYF.